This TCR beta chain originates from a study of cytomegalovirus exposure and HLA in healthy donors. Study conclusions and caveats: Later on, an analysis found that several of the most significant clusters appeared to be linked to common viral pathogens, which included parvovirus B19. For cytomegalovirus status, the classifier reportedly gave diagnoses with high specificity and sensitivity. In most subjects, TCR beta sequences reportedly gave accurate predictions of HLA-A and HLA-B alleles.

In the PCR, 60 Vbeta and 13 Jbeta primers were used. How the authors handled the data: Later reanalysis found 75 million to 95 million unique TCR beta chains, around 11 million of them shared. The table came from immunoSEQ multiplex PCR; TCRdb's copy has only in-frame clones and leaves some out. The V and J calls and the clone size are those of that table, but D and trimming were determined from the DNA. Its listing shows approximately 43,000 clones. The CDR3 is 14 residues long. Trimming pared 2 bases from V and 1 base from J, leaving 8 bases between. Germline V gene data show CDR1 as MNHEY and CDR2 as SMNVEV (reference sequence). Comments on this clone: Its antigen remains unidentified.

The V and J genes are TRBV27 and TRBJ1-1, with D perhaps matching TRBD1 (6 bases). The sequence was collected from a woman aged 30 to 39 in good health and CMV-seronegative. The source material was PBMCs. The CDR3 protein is CASSLRGGNTEAFF. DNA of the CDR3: TGTGCCAGCAGTTTAAGGGGGGGGAACACTGAAGCTTTCTTT.